One sample yielded the 15 T cell receptor beta chains listed below, sequenced in a study of blood T cell repertoires in COVID-19. TCRdb keeps only in-frame clones here, not all; method: immunoSEQ multiplex PCR. The table shows a few hundred thousand clones, with approximately 86% occurring only once. The sequenced sample consisted of peripheral blood. These receptors originate from a human donor in a cohort sampled during active COVID-19.

This chain joins TRBV9 and TRBJ2-5; D is perhaps TRBD1 (5 bases). The CDR3 loop spans 15 amino acids. V lost 0 bases and J lost 3, with 12 bases in between. The germline V gene encodes CDR1 SGDLS and CDR2 YYNGEE. The CDR3 spells CASSVAFDRKETQYF. CDR3 sequence (DNA): TGTGCCAGCAGCGTAGCGTTTGACAGAAAAGAGACCCAGTACTTC.

The V and J genes are TRBV27 and TRBJ1-5, with D unclear. The CDR3 totals 14 residues. The V end lost 6 bases, the J end lost 3 bases, and 12 bases lay between the germline ends. CDR1 is MNHEY and CDR2 is SMNVEV in the germline V gene (reference sequence). CDR3 DNA sequence: TGTGCCAGCAGCCCGTCGGGATACAATCAGCCCCAGCATTTT. This codes for CASSPSGYNQPQHF.

The chain links TRBV4-1 to TRBJ2-2, with TRBD2 identical over 9 bases. With 1 base clipped from V and 4 bases from J, the junction kept 7 bases outside the gene matches. This CDR3 is 17 amino acids long. From germline, CDR1 is MGHRA and CDR2 YSYEKL. CDR3 bases: TGCGCCAGCAGCCAAGTGACTAGCGGACTATTCACCGGGGAGCTGTTTTTT. It encodes CASSQVTSGLFTGELFF.

The rearrangement uses TRBV5-1 and TRBJ2-3; 7 positions agree with TRBD2. This CDR3 is built from 16 residues. CDR1 and CDR2 (germline): SGHRS, YFSETQ. The V and J ends lost 1 base and 2 bases, in that order; junction bases with no gene match: 7. For the CDR3, the DNA is TGCGCCAGCAGCTTGAGAACTAGCGAATTCACAGATACGCAGTATTTT. As protein: CASSLRTSEFTDTQYF.

This sequence joins TRBV28 and TRBJ2-1; possible D gene TRBD2, 5 bases. Germline loops: CDR1 MDHEN, CDR2 SYDVKM. The CDR3 spans 13 residues. The germline V and J ends were trimmed by 3 bases and 6 bases, with 9 bases remaining between them. The CDR3, as DNA: TGTGCCAGCAGTTTGCGGGCCACCAATGAGCAGTTCTTC. It codes for CASSLRATNEQFF.

The chain has TRBV6-2 or TRBV6-3 and TRBJ1-1; D is undetermined. Germline V gene sequence: CDR1 MNHEY, CDR2 SVGEGT. This CDR3 has 12 amino acids. V shed 3 bases and J shed 5 bases, with 7 bases lying between them. CDR3 DNA sequence: TGTGCCAGCAGTTATCCGGAGACTGAAGCTTTCTTT. It codes for CASSYPETEAFF.

The chain recombines TRBV5-4 with TRBJ1-4, with D tentatively TRBD1 (5 bases). Per the germline V gene, CDR1 is SGHNT and CDR2 is YYREEE (reference sequence). Trimming pared 4 bases from V and 1 base from J, leaving 11 bases between. The CDR3 is 15 residues long. CDR3 sequence: CASSLRRGTNEKLFF. The CDR3 DNA sequence: TGTGCCAGCAGCCTCAGAAGGGGAACTAATGAAAAACTGTTTTTT.

CDR3 sequence: CASSPGTGFVPSGANVLTF. DNA of the CDR3: TGTGCCAGTAGCCCAGGGACAGGGTTCGTCCCCTCTGGGGCCAACGTCCTGACTTTC. V is TRBV19 and J is TRBJ2-6, with 9 positions matching TRBD1. The CDR3 totals 19 residues. V was clipped by 6 bases and J by 0 bases; unmatched bases: 12. From germline, CDR1 is LNHDA and CDR2 SQIVND (reference sequence).

This chain joins TRBV3-1 (or the pseudogene TRBV3-2) and TRBJ1-6, with D perhaps matching TRBD1 (5 bases). V gave up 0 bases and J gave up 10 bases, with 19 bases separating them. This CDR3 region has 17 residues. CDR1 is LGHDT, CDR2 YNNKEL, per germline (reference sequence). The CDR3 sequence is CASSQDWPGGPPSPLHF. CDR3 sequence (DNA): TGTGCCAGCAGCCAAGATTGGCCGGGGGGACCTCCATCACCCCTCCACTTT.

The J gene is TRBJ1-2, the V gene TRBV7-9, with D unclear. V was cut by 5 bases and J by 2 bases, with 12 bases left in between. Germline V gene sequence: CDR1 SEHNR, CDR2 FQNEAQ (reference sequence). CDR3 size: 14 residues. The CDR3 loop is CASSPGAENYGYTF. The CDR3 region has the DNA TGTGCCAGCAGCCCCGGTGCGGAGAACTATGGCTACACCTTC.

The rearrangement links TRBV7-6 to TRBJ2-5; 7 bases fit TRBD1. CDR3 length: 15 residues. Germline V gene lookup returns CDR1 SGHVS and CDR2 FNYEAQ. V shed 8 bases, J shed 5 bases, and the junction held 14 bases outside the gene matches. CDR3 in amino acids: CASQQGSAPGETQYF. CDR3 nucleotides: TGTGCCAGCCAACAGGGGTCGGCCCCGGGGGAGACCCAGTACTTC.

The sample holds one count of this clone. The chain joins TRBV5-5 to TRBJ2-7; D may be TRBD1 (6 bases). Between the trimmed V and J ends, which lost 3 bases and 3 bases, there was a span of 13 bases. CDR1 is SGHKS, CDR2 YYEKEE, per germline (reference sequence). This CDR3 contains 14 residues. This CDR3 is CASSSMTGLYEQYF. CDR3 DNA: TGTGCCAGCAGCTCAATGACAGGACTCTACGAGCAGTACTTC. The complete variable domain, with remaining parts taken from reference TRBV5-5 and TRBJ2-7, reads DAGVTQSPTHLIKTRGQQVTLRCSPISGHKSVSWYQQVLGQGPQFIFQYYEKEERGRGNFPDRFSARQFPNYSSELNVNALLLGDSALYLCASSSMTGLYEQYFGPGTRLTVT.

V usage is TRBV28 and J usage is TRBJ2-3; D ambiguous. The V end lost 5 bases, the J end lost 6 bases, and 12 bases lay between the germline ends. The germline gives CDR1 MDHEN, CDR2 SYDVKM. The length of the CDR3 is 13 residues. The CDR3 sequence: CASSGQVQDTQYF. The CDR3 nucleotides read TGTGCCAGCAGTGGCCAGGTCCAGGATACGCAGTATTTT.

The chain recombines TRBV14 with TRBJ1-2; no firm D call. V gave up 4 bases and J gave up 5 bases, with 11 bases separating them. Germline V gene sequence: CDR1 SGHDN, CDR2 FVKESK. This CDR3 is 13 amino acids long. The CDR3 DNA reads TGTGCCAGCAGCCGACGAGGAGGGTATGGCTACACCTTC. Its protein is CASSRRGGYGYTF.

This sequence joins TRBV7-7 and TRBJ2-1; 9 bases line up with TRBD2. The germline CDR1 and CDR2 sequences are SSHAT and FNYEAQ (reference sequence). The CDR3 is 15 amino acids. Trimming cost V 5 bases and J 8 bases; bases outside gene matches: 10. The CDR3, as DNA: TGTGCCAGCAGCACCGGGTCTAGCGGGATATATGAGCAGTTCTTC. Translating it yields CASSTGSSGIYEQFF.